Presented here are 25 T cell receptor beta chains from one specimen sequenced in a study of T cells in Graves' hyperthyroidism and ophthalmopathy. Researchers amplified the TCR beta CDR3 regions from RNA transcripts. TCR CDR3 regions were first amplified by RT-PCR with HTBI primers. TCRdb reanalysed the multiplex PCR reads using MiXCR and keeps one entry per CDR3 protein. Of 600,000 to 700,000 distinct CDR3 sequences detected, 45% appear once; the ten largest clones hold about 7%. The sample comprised peripheral blood or thyroid tissue (not recorded which). Every receptor here comes from an adult man with Graves' disease, either hyperthyroidism or ophthalmopathy (not recorded which).

This clonotype is a singleton in its sample. CDR3 sequence reads: CSARVRGTNYGYTF. The CDR3 DNA sequence: TGCAGTGCTAGAGTCCGAGGGACTAACTATGGCTACACCTTC. This chain uses TRBV20-1 with TRBJ1-2; D is uncertain. The CDR3 contains 14 residues. Germline loops: CDR1 DFQATT, CDR2 SNEGSKA (reference sequence). Trimming stripped 1 base from V and 0 bases from J, with 9 bases between.

There are a few counts of this clonotype. The chain links TRBV14 to TRBJ1-5, with D tentatively TRBD1 (5 bases). The V gene's germline CDR1 is SGHDN and CDR2 FVKESK. The length of the CDR3 is 15 residues. V lost 0 bases and J lost 7, with 13 bases in between. This CDR3 reads CASSQDSGWGQPQHF. In DNA, the CDR3 is TGTGCCAGCAGCCAAGATTCAGGGTGGGGGCAGCCCCAGCATTTT.

The rearrangement joins TRBV7-2 to TRBJ2-7; 8 bases line up with TRBD2. V lost 6 bases and J lost 2; bases outside the gene matches: 12. Germline loops: CDR1 SGHTA, CDR2 FQGNSA. The length of the CDR3 is 16 residues. The CDR3 protein is CASRKGLAGSTYEQYF. CDR3 coding DNA: TGTGCCAGCAGAAAGGGGCTAGCGGGCAGTACCTACGAGCAGTACTTC.

The chain couples TRBV7-4 to TRBJ1-2; D not resolved. Germline V gene data show CDR1 as SGHVT and CDR2 as SQSDAQ. The CDR3 runs 16 residues. Trimming took off 3 bases at V and 4 bases at J, with 18 bases between the two ends. CDR3 sequence (DNA): TGTGCCAGCAGCTTGGGCAAGGCAGGTTCGTCCTATGGCTACACCTTC. Translating gives CASSLGKAGSSYGYTF.

The chain joins TRBV20-1 to TRBJ2-7; D is ambiguous. Germline V gene data show CDR1 as DFQATT and CDR2 as SNEGSKA (reference sequence). V lost 1 base to trimming and J lost 7 bases, with 26 bases between them. There are 17 residues in the CDR3. The CDR3 here is CSARALSKDRVSREQYF. In DNA, the CDR3 is TGCAGTGCTAGAGCTCTGTCCAAGGATCGGGTTTCTCGGGAGCAGTACTTC.

V is TRBV5-1 and J is TRBJ2-7; maybe TRBD2 (5 bases). Germline V gene data show CDR1 as SGHRS and CDR2 as YFSETQ. V was trimmed by 0 bases and J by 2 bases, leaving 15 bases between them. The CDR3 consists of 16 residues. In DNA form, the CDR3 reads TGCGCCAGCAGCTTGGACGGGGTGGGGTTACCCTACGAGCAGTACTTC. Its translation: CASSLDGVGLPYEQYF. Drawing the rest from reference TRBV5-1 and TRBJ2-7, the complete variable domain is KAGVTQTPRYLIKTRGQQVTLSCSPISGHRSVSWYQQTPGQGLQFLFEYFSETQRNKGNFPGRFSGRQFSNSRSEMNVSTLELGDSALYLCASSLDGVGLPYEQYFGPGTRLTVT.

The chain has TRBV5-4 and TRBJ1-2; D is perhaps TRBD1 (6 bases). Germline V CDR1 and CDR2: SGHNT, YYREEE (reference sequence). The CDR3 runs 14 residues. V was shortened by 3 bases and J by 3 bases, with 12 bases between the two germline ends. DNA for the CDR3: TGTGCCAGCAGCTCGGAGGGGGGTTACTATGGCTACACCTTC. Encoded protein: CASSSEGGYYGYTF.

This rearrangement joins TRBV19 to TRBJ1-6; D may be TRBD1 (5 bases). Trimming took off 9 bases at V and 5 bases at J, with 14 bases between the two ends. In germline, CDR1 is LNHDA, CDR2 SQIVND (reference sequence). This CDR3 spans 14 amino acids. Here the CDR3 DNA reads TGTGCCAGCTCTACTGGGGCTGATAATTCACCCCTCCACTTT. It specifies CASSTGADNSPLHF. The variable domain in full, with the rest retrieved from reference TRBV19 and TRBJ1-6, is DGGITQSPKYLFRKEGQNVTLSCEQNLNHDAMYWYRQDPGQGLRLIYYSQIVNDFQKGDIAEGYSVSREKKESFPLTVTSAQKNPTAFYLCASSTGADNSPLHFGNGTRLTVT.

The sample holds a few counts of this clonotype. The J gene is TRBJ2-5, the V gene TRBV2; 8 positions match TRBD2. Looked up from germline, CDR1 is SNHLY and CDR2 is FYNNEI. This CDR3 comprises 15 residues. After removal of 3 bases from V and 4 bases from J, the junction contained 7 bases not matched to a gene. The CDR3 region has the DNA TGTGCCAGCAGTGAGAGCGGGGGCCTCCGAGAGACCCAGTACTTC. Residues: CASSESGGLRETQYF. Based on the CDR3 plus reference TRBV2 and TRBJ2-5, the full variable domain is EPEVTQTPSHQVTQMGQEVILRCVPISNHLYFYWYRQILGQKVEFLVSFYNNEISEKSEIFDDQFSVERPDGSNFTLKIRSTKLEDSAMYFCASSESGGLRETQYFGPGTRLLVL.

V usage is TRBV7-2 and J usage is TRBJ2-3; D is unresolved. The CDR3 runs to 14 residues. The V end lost 2 bases, the J end lost 4 bases, and 10 bases lay between the germline ends. The germline gives CDR1 SGHTA, CDR2 FQGNSA. Written as DNA, the CDR3 is TGTGCCAGCAGCTTAAACGCTCTTCCAGATACGCAGTATTTT. Protein: CASSLNALPDTQYF. The variable domain in full, completed from reference TRBV7-2 and TRBJ2-3, reads GAGVSQSPSNKVTEKGKDVELRCDPISGHTALYWYRQSLGQGLEFLIYFQGNSAPDKSGLPSDRFSAERTGGSVSTLTIQRTQQEDSAVYLCASSLNALPDTQYFGPGTRLTVL.

This clonotype was counted between two and nine times. The J gene is TRBJ2-7, the V gene TRBV7-3, with TRBD2 identical over 9 bases. This CDR3 region has 15 residues. Germline CDR1 and CDR2: SGHTA and FQGTGA. The trim removed 5 bases at V and 3 bases at J, leaving 8 bases unmatched. This chain's CDR3 is CASSQVLAGIYEQYF. In DNA form, the CDR3 reads TGTGCCAGCAGCCAAGTCCTAGCGGGAATCTACGAGCAGTACTTC.

The chain couples TRBV29-1 to TRBJ2-7, with a weak D call TRBD1 (6 bases). Germline CDR1 is SQVTM and CDR2 is ANQGSEA. V lost 4 bases and J 10 bases, leaving 11 bases between the germline ends. There are 10 residues in the CDR3. The CDR3 DNA is TGCAGCGTTGGGGGGCCGGGACAGTACTTC. Translating it yields CSVGGPGQYF.

This clonotype has ten or more counts. The chain links TRBV24-1 to TRBJ1-1; D is unclear. The CDR3 length is 13 residues. V was pared by 0 bases and J by 3 bases, with 4 bases between. The germline CDR1 and CDR2 sequences are KGHDR and SFDVKD. CDR3 coding DNA: TGTGCCACCAGTGATTTGGGTTACACTGAAGCTTTCTTT. This translates into CATSDLGYTEAFF.

Details on this clonotype: Because it lacks the conserved phenylalanine or tryptophan at the end, this CDR3 is likely a read error. The chain recombines TRBV2 with TRBJ2-2; perhaps TRBD2 as D (5 bases). The CDR3 is made up of 15 amino acids. Trimming took off 5 bases at V and 4 bases at J, with 14 bases between the two ends. Germline loops: CDR1 SNHLY, CDR2 FYNNEI. CDR3 residues: CASSKGGLGTGELFV. DNA of the CDR3: TGTGCCAGCAGTAAGGGCGGGCTCGGCACCGGGGAGCTGTTTGTT.

About this clonotype itself: This may stem from a read error, because a much larger clone lies one nucleotide away. The J gene is TRBJ1-2, the V gene TRBV12-3 or TRBV12-4, with 9 nucleotides matching TRBD1. The CDR3 totals 15 residues. V was clipped by 5 bases and J by 1 base; unmatched bases: 5. CDR3 DNA: TGTGCCAGCAGTAAACAGGGGGCGCATAACTATGGCTACACCTTC. Translation gives CASSKQGAHNYGYTF.

This clonotype showed up many times. The rearrangement joins TRBV9 to TRBJ1-6, with no clear D. The CDR3 is made up of 14 amino acids. The V end was cut by 4 bases, the J end by 7 bases, with 12 bases between. Germline V gene sequence: CDR1 SGDLS, CDR2 YYNGEE. As DNA, the CDR3 is TGTGCCAGCAGCTCCCGGACGGAAAATTCACCCCTCCACTTT. This gives the protein CASSSRTENSPLHF. Looking up the rest from reference TRBV9 and TRBJ1-6 gives the full variable domain: DSGVTQTPKHLITATGQRVTLRCSPRSGDLSVYWYQQSLDQGLQFLIQYYNGEERAKGNILERFSAQQFPDLHSELNLSSLELGDSALYFCASSSRTENSPLHFGNGTRLTVT.

To note about this clonotype: Mismatch with germline at one junction end may stem from a read error. The rearrangement links TRBV5-1 to TRBJ1-2; 7 bases align to TRBD1. From germline, CDR1 is SGHRS and CDR2 YFSETQ. This CDR3 contains 11 residues. The CDR3 DNA sequence: TGCGCCAGCTCACAGGGGCCCATACTTCACTTC. This sequence encodes CASSQGPILHF.

The gene calls are TRBV2 and TRBJ2-5, with 12 bases lining up with TRBD2. V lost 6 bases and J lost 5; bases outside the gene matches: 7. The germline CDR1 and CDR2 sequences are SNHLY and FYNNEI. This CDR3 is built from 15 residues. In nucleotides, the CDR3 is TGTGCCAGCAGCTGGACTAGCGGGGCCCGGGAGACCCAGTACTTC. Translating gives CASSWTSGARETQYF.

CDR3 nucleotides: TGCAGCGTTGAGGGGACTACCACCTACGAGCAGTACTTC. Its translation: CSVEGTTTYEQYF. V and J are TRBV29-1 and TRBJ2-7; TRBD2 matches 7 bases. The CDR3 loop spans 13 amino acids. Germline trimming cut 3 bases from V and 2 bases from J; bases unmatched to any gene: 4. Germline V gene lookup returns CDR1 SQVTM and CDR2 ANQGSEA.

This chain links TRBV25-1 with TRBJ1-4; tentatively, D is TRBD1 (5 bases). This CDR3 region has 15 residues. Germline V lookup: CDR1 MGHDK, CDR2 SYGVNS. V lost 4 bases and J lost 4, with 13 bases in between. CDR3 DNA: TGTGCCAGCAGTGCTAGGCGACAGAGTAATGAAAAACTGTTTTTT. Its translation: CASSARRQSNEKLFF. Drawing the rest from reference TRBV25-1 and TRBJ1-4, the complete variable domain is EADIYQTPRYLVIGTGKKITLECSQTMGHDKMYWYQQDPGMELHLIHYSYGVNSTEKGDLSSESTVSRIRTEHFPLTLESARPSHTSQYLCASSARRQSNEKLFFGSGTQLSVL.

As concerns this clonotype: This sequence may be a read error, since a much larger clone differs from it by one base. The chain uses TRBV9 and TRBJ1-1; D remains ambiguous. The CDR3 contains 14 residues. Per the germline V gene, CDR1 is SGDLS and CDR2 is YYNGEE. V lost 3 bases to trimming and J lost 1 base, with 10 bases between them. The CDR3 bases are TGTGCCAGCAGCGCAGGCAGTTGGAACACTGAAGCTTTCTTT. Its protein product is CASSAGSWNTEAFF.

In its sample, this clonotype was seen many times. The chain carries TRBV9 and TRBJ1-4, with 9 bases fitting TRBD1. In germline, CDR1 is SGDLS, CDR2 YYNGEE. The CDR3 consists of 16 residues. Trimming cost V 0 bases and J 7 bases; bases outside gene matches: 7. DNA of the CDR3: TGTGCCAGCAGCGTAGCTACGGGACAGGGCGGTGAAAAACTGTTTTTT. It is translated as CASSVATGQGGEKLFF.

This clonotype has a handful of counts. The chain recombines TRBV29-1 with TRBJ2-3; 11 nucleotides line up with TRBD2. This CDR3 contains 14 residues. Trimming cost V 8 bases and J 4 bases; bases outside gene matches: 8. Germline-derived CDR1 and CDR2 are SQVTM and ANQGSEA. CDR3 bases: TGCAGCTCAAAGACTAGCGGGATCTCAGATACGCAGTATTTT. Its protein product is CSSKTSGISDTQYF.

J is TRBJ2-7 and V is TRBV7-9; perhaps TRBD2 as D (6 bases). Germline CDR1 reads SEHNR; CDR2 reads FQNEAQ (reference sequence). The CDR3 is made up of 16 amino acids. The V and J ends lost 5 bases and 0 bases respectively, with 17 bases between them. The CDR3 sequence: CASSPQGGGYSYEQYF. The CDR3, as DNA: TGTGCCAGCAGCCCTCAGGGAGGCGGGTACTCCTACGAGCAGTACTTC. The variable domain in full, with the rest retrieved from reference TRBV7-9 and TRBJ2-7, is DTGVSQNPRHKITKRGQNVTFRCDPISEHNRLYWYRQTLGQGPEFLTYFQNEAQLEKSRLLSDRFSAERPKGSFSTLEIQRTEQGDSAMYLCASSPQGGGYSYEQYFGPGTRLTVT.

This clonotype was seen ten or more times. The chain combines TRBV15 with TRBJ1-5; D call uncertain. CDR3 length: 14 residues. Looked up from germline, CDR1 is LNHNV and CDR2 is YYDKDF (reference sequence). The V end was cut by 1 base, the J end by 4 bases, with 8 bases between. The CDR3 loop is CATSRVEINQPQHF. The CDR3 DNA sequence: TGTGCCACCAGCAGAGTAGAAATTAATCAGCCCCAGCATTTT. Full variable domain (rest looked up from reference TRBV15 and TRBJ1-5): DAMVIQNPRYQVTQFGKPVTLSCSQTLNHNVMYWYQQKSSQAPKLLFHYYDKDFNNEADTPDNFQSRRPNTSFCFLDIRSPGLGDTAMYLCATSRVEINQPQHFGDGTRLSIL.